Listed here are 26 T cell receptor beta chains from one sample, sequenced in a study of T cells in Graves' hyperthyroidism and ophthalmopathy. Template material for amplifying TCR beta CDR3 regions consisted of RNA transcripts. The primer set for the first-round RT-PCR of the TCR CDR3 was HTBI. TCRdb reanalysed the multiplex PCR reads using MiXCR and keeps one entry per CDR3 protein. The repertoire holds hundreds of thousands of distinct CDR3 sequences, with roughly 23% as singletons. The sequenced material came from blood. The source is a woman between 65 and 79 years old with Graves' ophthalmopathy.

This clonotype occurred a few times. This chain links TRBV6-1 with TRBJ2-7; 8 bases are shared with TRBD2. V lost 11 bases and J lost 2; bases outside the gene matches: 14. Germline V gene sequence: CDR1 MNHNS, CDR2 SASEGT. The CDR3 is 15 residues long. CDR3 sequence (DNA): TGTGCCGGCATGAGGACGGGAGGGCACGCCTACGAGCAGTACTTC. Translating gives CAGMRTGGHAYEQYF.

In this sample, this clonotype turned up a few times. The chain carries TRBV20-1 and TRBJ1-1, with a weak D call TRBD1 (6 bases). This CDR3 has 15 residues. Looked up from germline, CDR1 is DFQATT and CDR2 is SNEGSKA (reference sequence). Between the trimmed V and J ends, which lost 6 bases and 4 bases, there was a span of 21 bases. The CDR3 DNA sequence: TGCAGTGCCCCGGGCAGGGGCACCTTGGGCACTGAAGCTTTCTTT. Protein: CSAPGRGTLGTEAFF.

This clonotype was counted only a few times. CDR3 sequence reads: CASSDPGEGTQYF. The CDR3 DNA reads as TGCGCCAGCAGCGACCCTGGCGAGGGGACCCAGTACTTC. The chain combines TRBV5-1 with TRBJ2-5, with D tentatively TRBD2 (5 bases). Germline V gene data show CDR1 as SGHRS and CDR2 as YFSETQ. V shed 4 bases and J shed 7 bases, with 14 bases lying between them. This CDR3 is built from 13 residues.

In this sample, this clonotype turned up a few times. The V gene is TRBV5-1, the J gene TRBJ2-1; 11 positions agree with TRBD2. V was pared by 4 bases and J by 7 bases, with 7 bases of the junction left unmatched. CDR1 and CDR2 from the germline V gene are SGHRS and YFSETQ. The CDR3 totals 15 residues. The CDR3 loop is CASSITSGSTNEQFF. The CDR3 nucleotides read TGCGCCAGCAGCATAACTAGCGGGAGTACGAATGAGCAGTTCTTC.

The chain has TRBV28 and TRBJ2-1; no definite D call. There are 15 residues in the CDR3. Germline V lookup: CDR1 MDHEN, CDR2 SYDVKM. The ends were cut back, 9 bases at V and 1 base at J, with 16 bases in the middle. CDR3 residues: CASNSPDGSYNEQFF. DNA of the CDR3: TGTGCCAGTAACTCACCAGACGGTTCCTACAATGAGCAGTTCTTC.

V gene TRBV7-9 combines with J gene TRBJ2-1, with 7 bases fitting TRBD2. CDR3 length equals 16 residues. With 8 bases clipped from V and 0 bases from J, the junction kept 10 bases outside the gene matches. Per the germline V gene, CDR1 is SEHNR and CDR2 is FQNEAQ (reference sequence). The CDR3 here is CASGPLALSSYNEQFF. CDR3 DNA: TGTGCCAGCGGGCCACTAGCGTTAAGCTCCTACAATGAGCAGTTCTTC.

This chain connects TRBV12-3 or TRBV12-4 to TRBJ1-2; D call uncertain. Trimming removed 7 bases at V and 4 bases at J, with 7 bases between. The CDR3 is 11 amino acids. In DNA form, the CDR3 reads TGTGCCAGCACGACTGCCTATGGCTACACCTTC. Translation: CASTTAYGYTF.

This rearrangement joins TRBV9 to TRBJ2-5; D possibly corresponds to TRBD1 (6 bases). V lost 3 bases and J 0 bases, leaving 12 bases between the germline ends. The CDR3 is 15 residues long. In germline, CDR1 is SGDLS, CDR2 YYNGEE. The CDR3: CASSASGHHQETQYF. The CDR3 DNA follows: TGTGCCAGCAGCGCATCGGGACACCACCAAGAGACCCAGTACTTC.

This clonotype was counted between two and nine times. The chain recombines TRBV3-1 with TRBJ1-5, with 9 bases fitting TRBD1. The CDR3 extends over 15 amino acids. Germline V CDR1 and CDR2: LGHDT, YNNKEL (reference sequence). Trimming at V came to 4 bases and at J to 3 bases, leaving 4 bases not matched to a gene. DNA of the CDR3: TGTGCCAGCAGCCTCGGGACAGGGACCAATCAGCCCCAGCATTTT. It yields the protein CASSLGTGTNQPQHF. The entire variable domain, with the rest obtained from reference TRBV3-1 and TRBJ1-5, is as follows: DTAVSQTPKYLVTQMGNDKSIKCEQNLGHDTMYWYKQDSKKFLKIMFSYNNKELIINETVPNRFSPKSPDKAHLNLHINSLELGDSAVYFCASSLGTGTNQPQHFGDGTRLSIL.

This clonotype was counted at least ten times. This chain links TRBV6-1 with TRBJ1-2; 8 bases map to TRBD1. The V gene end was trimmed by 5 bases and the J gene end by 5 bases; junction bases not matched to a gene: 7. The CDR3 is made up of 14 amino acids. The germline V gene encodes CDR1 MNHNS and CDR2 SASEGT. The CDR3 loop is CASSNAGTGYGYTF. CDR3 nucleotide sequence: TGTGCCAGCAGTAACGCCGGGACAGGATATGGCTACACCTTC.

This clonotype was counted a few times. The chain uses TRBV13 and TRBJ1-1; a weak D match, TRBD1 (5 bases). This CDR3 contains 14 residues. Germline CDR1 and CDR2: PRHDT and FYEKMQ (reference sequence). Trimming took off 5 bases at V and 8 bases at J, with 18 bases between the two ends. The CDR3 loop reads CASSQGFRDREAFF. CDR3 DNA sequence: TGTGCCAGCAGCCAAGGGTTCCGGGACCGGGAAGCTTTCTTT.

The chain is built from TRBV7-9 and TRBJ2-1; TRBD1 is a possible D gene (6 bases). The length of the CDR3 is 16 residues. V lost 5 bases to trimming and J lost 2 bases, with 16 bases between them. Germline V CDR1 and CDR2: SEHNR, FQNEAQ (reference sequence). The CDR3 region is CASSQTGTPTYNEQFF. The CDR3 DNA reads as TGTGCCAGCAGCCAGACCGGGACACCTACCTACAATGAGCAGTTCTTC.

This chain uses TRBV20-1 with TRBJ2-7, with 9 bases identical to TRBD2. The germline V gene has CDR1 DFQATT and CDR2 SNEGSKA (reference sequence). The CDR3 length is 15 residues. Trimming removed 6 bases from V and 4 bases from J; junction bases left unmatched: 13. The CDR3: CSAPKGLAGRYEQYF. The CDR3, as DNA: TGCAGTGCCCCGAAGGGTCTAGCGGGAAGGTACGAGCAGTACTTC.

This chain uses TRBV28 with TRBJ1-5; TRBD1 agrees at 10 bases. Germline values: CDR1 MDHEN, CDR2 SYDVKM. CDR3 size: 18 residues. V lost 6 bases to trimming and J lost 6 bases; unmatched junction nucleotides: 17. Here the CDR3 DNA reads TGTGCCAGCAGACGGTCGGGACAGGGGCTATTTTATACTCAGCCCCAGCATTTT. This sequence encodes CASRRSGQGLFYTQPQHF.

This clonotype was counted many times. V and J are TRBV7-2 and TRBJ1-1, with a tentative D call TRBD1 (5 bases). The CDR3 is 13 amino acids. Germline lookup yields CDR1 SGHTA and CDR2 FQGNSA. V lost 5 bases and J 3 bases, leaving 10 bases between the germline ends. The CDR3 region is CASSQGPYTEAFF. In DNA, the CDR3 is TGTGCCAGCAGCCAGGGACCTTACACTGAAGCTTTCTTT.

The chain links TRBV7-3 to TRBJ2-1; D gene unclear. V lost 5 bases, J lost 0 bases, and 8 bases lay in between. Germline loops: CDR1 SGHTA, CDR2 FQGTGA. CDR3 length: 14 amino acids. Written as DNA, the CDR3 is TGTGCCAGCAGCCAAGTGGGCTCCTACAATGAGCAGTTCTTC. Translation: CASSQVGSYNEQFF.

This clonotype was seen at least ten times. This chain links TRBV12-3 or TRBV12-4 with TRBJ2-1; possible D gene TRBD2, 5 bases. This CDR3 comprises 14 residues. V was pared by 8 bases and J by 2 bases, with 13 bases between. The CDR3 region has the DNA TGTGCCAGCGCCGTCGCACTAGCCTACAATGAGCAGTTCTTC. It codes for CASAVALAYNEQFF.

The sample holds a few counts of this clonotype. The chain links TRBV19 to TRBJ2-3, with 9 bases identical to TRBD1. The V and J ends lost 8 bases and 6 bases, in that order; junction bases with no gene match: 9. Germline assignment: CDR1 LNHDA and CDR2 SQIVND (reference sequence). This CDR3 comprises 14 residues. CDR3 nucleotides: TGTGCCAGTCGATCGGACAGGGGCGGCGATACGCAGTATTTT. It yields the protein CASRSDRGGDTQYF.

The CDR3 DNA sequence: TGTGCCAGCGGGGGGCTTGAGCAGTTCTTC. Protein product: CASGGLEQFF. The gene calls are TRBV27 and TRBJ2-1; TRBD1 or TRBD2 may be the D gene (6 bases each). The CDR3 consists of 10 residues. Germline-derived CDR1 and CDR2 are MNHEY and SMNVEV (reference sequence). The V and J ends lost 8 bases and 9 bases respectively, with 8 bases between them.

This clonotype was picked up many times. The chain is built from TRBV10-3 and TRBJ2-2; 10 nucleotides agree with TRBD1. The CDR3 has 16 amino acids. V lost 7 bases and J lost 3; bases outside the gene matches: 8. Germline V gene lookup returns CDR1 ENHRY and CDR2 SYGVKD. The CDR3 nucleotides are TGTGCCATCATGCCGGGACAGGGGCCCTACACCGGGGAGCTGTTTTTT. Translated, it gives CAIMPGQGPYTGELFF.

This clonotype has only a few counts. The genes are TRBV28 and TRBJ2-2; D unresolved. The germline gives CDR1 MDHEN, CDR2 SYDVKM. V gave up 7 bases and J gave up 3 bases, with 6 bases separating them. The CDR3 covers 12 residues. This CDR3 reads CASISHTGELFF. The DNA of the CDR3 is TGTGCCAGCATATCTCACACCGGGGAGCTGTTTTTT.

Ten or more counts support this clonotype. J is TRBJ2-1 and V is TRBV11-2, with 9 positions matching TRBD1. Germline values: CDR1 SGHAT, CDR2 FQNNGV. The CDR3 spans 16 residues. J lost 4 bases, V lost 6 bases, and 10 bases had no gene match. Written as DNA, the CDR3 is TGTGCCAGCAGTCACCCCGGAGGGACAGGGTACAATGAGCAGTTCTTC. Protein sequence: CASSHPGGTGYNEQFF.

V gene TRBV20-1 combines with J gene TRBJ1-6; D perhaps matches TRBD1 (5 bases). The CDR3 totals 16 residues. The germline V and J ends were trimmed by 6 bases and 2 bases, with 17 bases remaining between them. CDR1 DFQATT and CDR2 SNEGSKA come from the germline V gene (reference sequence). The CDR3 bases are TGCAGTGCCGGGTGGGTGGGGGACCCCTATAATTCACCCCTCCACTTT. It specifies CSAGWVGDPYNSPLHF.

At least ten counts were recorded for this clonotype. CDR3 loop: CASSLEGDLYEQYF. As DNA, the CDR3 is TGTGCCAGCAGTTTAGAGGGCGACCTCTACGAGCAGTACTTC. This chain joins TRBV28 and TRBJ2-7, with D possibly matching TRBD2 (5 bases). Germline loops: CDR1 MDHEN, CDR2 SYDVKM. This CDR3 region has 14 residues. Between the trimmed V and J ends, which lost 2 bases and 3 bases, there was a span of 11 bases.

The chain uses TRBV5-1 and TRBJ1-5, with 8 bases that match TRBD1. After removal of 0 bases from V and 7 bases from J, the junction contained 9 bases not matched to a gene. CDR1 is SGHRS and CDR2 is YFSETQ in the germline V gene. There are 16 residues in the CDR3. In nucleotides, the CDR3 is TGCGCCAGCAGCTTGGGTCCCAGGGGGCAAGGACAGCCCCAGCATTTT. The encoded protein is CASSLGPRGQGQPQHF. The variable domain in full, with the rest retrieved from reference TRBV5-1 and TRBJ1-5, is KAGVTQTPRYLIKTRGQQVTLSCSPISGHRSVSWYQQTPGQGLQFLFEYFSETQRNKGNFPGRFSGRQFSNSRSEMNVSTLELGDSALYLCASSLGPRGQGQPQHFGDGTRLSIL.

This clonotype was found many times. The V gene is TRBV12-3 or TRBV12-4, the J gene TRBJ2-2; 9 bases line up with TRBD1. This CDR3 has 16 amino acids. V dropped 6 bases and J dropped 6; count of bases not matched to a gene: 11. CDR3 sequence: CASSQGQGIISGELFF. DNA for the CDR3: TGTGCCAGCAGCCAGGGACAGGGAATTATTTCCGGGGAGCTGTTTTTT.